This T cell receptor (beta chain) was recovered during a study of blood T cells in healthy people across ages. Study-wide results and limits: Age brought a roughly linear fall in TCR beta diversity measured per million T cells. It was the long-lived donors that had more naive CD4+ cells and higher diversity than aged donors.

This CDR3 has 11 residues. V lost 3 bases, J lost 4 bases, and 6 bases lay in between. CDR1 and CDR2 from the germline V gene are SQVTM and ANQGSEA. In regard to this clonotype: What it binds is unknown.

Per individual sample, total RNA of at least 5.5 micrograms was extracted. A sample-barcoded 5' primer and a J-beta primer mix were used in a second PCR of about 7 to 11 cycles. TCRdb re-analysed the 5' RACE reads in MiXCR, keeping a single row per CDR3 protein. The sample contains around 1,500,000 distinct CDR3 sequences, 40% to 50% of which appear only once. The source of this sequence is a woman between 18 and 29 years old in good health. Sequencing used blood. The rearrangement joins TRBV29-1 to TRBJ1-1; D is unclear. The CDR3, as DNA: TGCAGCGTTGAGGGGAGCACTGAAGCTTTCTTT. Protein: CSVEGSTEAFF.